This record concerns one TCR beta chain sequence. Its recognized antigen is unknown. Per-base quality was not reported, and no clone a single base away is much larger than it. Here V drops 4 bases and J drops 1 base, and the junction holds 9 bases not matched to any gene. CDR1 and CDR2 are drawn from the germline V gene: SGHTA, FQGNSA. Taken from cysteine to phenylalanine, the CDR3 has 16 residues. Solely the CDR3 DNA is kept, with 48 bases framed from the first base. The data belong to a study of blood T cell repertoires in COVID-19 (dated by TCRdb to 2018 to 2021). In terms of the full investigation: The collaborator samples originated in the United States, Italy and Spain and spanned the acute and convalescent phases of COVID-19. The prospective study material was composed of cDNA or gDNA derived from T cells, B-cell-depleted T cells, or PBMCs. Subjects who had been exposed to COVID-19, were actively infected with it, or had recovered from it provided the deeply sampled blood TCRbeta repertoires that made up the dataset. The repertoires were released in a freely available public database meant as a resource for research on the immune response to SARS-CoV-2. Samples came from the ongoing ImmuneRACE study (first 160 participants) plus 1,254 subjects from 6 global collaborators. The sample metadata nearly always contained a de-identified subject ID, COVID-19 status, age in years and sex. HLA class I and class II types, where available, came from metadata supplied by the sample provider rather than from assay-based typing.

TCRbeta CDR3 regions were amplified from genomic DNA using the immunoSEQ Assay, a bias-controlled multiplex PCR. The study's own analysis went as follows. The number of nucleated cells in each sample was estimated by amplification of reference gene primers within the assay. To quantify the absolute abundance of each unique TCRbeta CDR3 rearrangement, sequence reads were collapsed and filtered. For each sample, productive Simpson clonality was calculated as the square root of Simpson's diversity index across productive rearrangements. TCRdb holds this immuneACCESS table with in-frame rearrangements only. Some clones are missing; in checked studies, unresolved V genes explain under half, and the rest has no known cause. V, J and clone size are taken as reported in that table, and D and trimming were inferred from the DNA itself. The sample profile shows about 200,000 clones; roughly 82% of them were found once. The ten most abundant clones make up about 12% of the sample.

Overall study outcomes, separate from this receptor: How much clinical and demographic metadata was included differed by source and by participant, and the metadata was provided uncurated.

Collaborating institutions collected whole blood in K2EDTA tubes following their own protocols. For TCRbeta analysis, collaborators shipped samples as frozen whole blood, isolated PBMCs, or DNA extracted from either of those sample types. The receptor comes from a human donor in a cohort sampled during active COVID-19. The sequence is built from TRBV7-2 and TRBJ1-1, with 7 bases matching TRBD1. The specimen sequenced was peripheral blood. Here is the DNA: TGTGCCAGCAGCTACCATGCGGGGACAGCGAACACTGAAGCTTTCTTT. Translated, it gives CASSYHAGTANTEAFF.